Listed here are 14 T cell receptor beta chains from one sample, sequenced in a study of resident and recirculating memory T cells in vitiligo. Profiling relied on immunoSEQ multiplex PCR, and the TCRdb table lists in-frame clones only, not all of them. The table lists tens of thousands of clones, 92% of them singletons. Specimen: blood. All receptors derive from a male donor with vitiligo.

This rearrangement joins TRBV7-8 to TRBJ1-2, with a possible D match to TRBD1 (6 bases). Germline-derived CDR1 and CDR2 are SGHVS and FQNEAQ. CDR3 length equals 14 residues. With 5 bases removed from V and 8 bases from J, the gap between germline ends came to 18 bases. The chain's CDR3 is CASSPGQPPKGYTF. CDR3 nucleotides: TGTGCCAGCAGCCCCGGACAGCCCCCGAAGGGCTACACCTTC.

For the CDR3, the DNA is TGCGCCAGCAGCCTACTTGTCTCAGAGACCCAGTACTTC. Translating it yields CASSLLVSETQYF. The chain recombines TRBV4-1 with TRBJ2-5; D uncertain. Germline assignment: CDR1 MGHRA and CDR2 YSYEKL. CDR3 length: 13 residues. The V and J ends lost 4 bases and 4 bases respectively, with 10 bases between them.

This clone was counted a few times. V and J are TRBV5-1 and TRBJ2-2; unclear D gene. This CDR3 contains 13 residues. Between the trimmed V and J ends, which lost 0 bases and 6 bases, there was a span of 6 bases. Germline V gene lookup returns CDR1 SGHRS and CDR2 YFSETQ. The DNA for the CDR3 is TGCGCCAGCAGCTTGGTAGAGCCCGGGGAGCTGTTTTTT. Its protein product is CASSLVEPGELFF.

This chain connects TRBV11-2 to TRBJ1-1; weak D call: TRBD1 (5 bases). The CDR3 length is 18 residues. Per the germline V gene, CDR1 is SGHAT and CDR2 is FQNNGV. Trimming stripped 1 base from V and 0 bases from J, with 18 bases between. In nucleotides, the CDR3 is TGTGCCAGCAGCTTAGTTTGGCCCGGACAACCAATGAACACTGAAGCTTTCTTT. Translation gives CASSLVWPGQPMNTEAFF.

The V gene is TRBV6-5, the J gene TRBJ2-1; 10 bases are shared with TRBD2. Trimming at V came to 3 bases and at J to 6 bases, leaving 5 bases not matched to a gene. The germline V gene encodes CDR1 MNHEY and CDR2 SVGAGI. The CDR3 loop spans 15 amino acids. The CDR3 protein is CASSYLAGVSNEQFF. The CDR3 coding sequence is TGTGCCAGCAGTTATCTAGCGGGAGTGTCCAATGAGCAGTTCTTC.

The CDR3: CASSLRGTVGQPQHF. The CDR3 nucleotides read TGCGCCAGCAGCTTGAGAGGGACAGTCGGTCAGCCCCAGCATTTT. This chain uses TRBV5-1 with TRBJ1-5; 7 bases are a match to TRBD1. V was clipped by 1 base and J by 6 bases; unmatched bases: 7. CDR1 is SGHRS and CDR2 is YFSETQ in the germline V gene. The CDR3 extends over 15 amino acids. Looking up the rest from reference TRBV5-1 and TRBJ1-5 gives the full variable domain: KAGVTQTPRYLIKTRGQQVTLSCSPISGHRSVSWYQQTPGQGLQFLFEYFSETQRNKGNFPGRFSGRQFSNSRSEMNVSTLELGDSALYLCASSLRGTVGQPQHFGDGTRLSIL.

The V gene is TRBV4-1, the J gene TRBJ2-7; 8 positions agree with TRBD2. The CDR3 sequence is 17 residues long. The germline CDR1 and CDR2 sequences are MGHRA and YSYEKL. Trimming removed 1 base from V and 4 bases from J; junction bases left unmatched: 12. The CDR3 sequence: CASSQGLGGADSYEQYF. DNA of the CDR3: TGCGCCAGCAGCCAAGGACTCGGGGGGGCCGATTCGTACGAGCAGTACTTC.

The rearrangement uses TRBV5-1 and TRBJ2-6; unclear D gene. The CDR3 contains 14 residues. Germline V gives CDR1 SGHRS, CDR2 YFSETQ. Trimming took off 6 bases at V and 2 bases at J, with 9 bases between the two ends. The CDR3 loop reads CASKERAGANVLTF. The CDR3 DNA reads TGCGCCAGCAAGGAGCGAGCTGGGGCCAACGTCCTGACTTTC.

This chain joins TRBV6-6 and TRBJ2-2; 7 positions agree with TRBD1. Germline CDR1 and CDR2: MNHNY and SVGAGI (reference sequence). There are 14 residues in the CDR3. The V segment lost 7 bases and the J segment 1 base; nucleotides outside the gene matches: 3. CDR3 protein: CASTGTENTGELFF. DNA of the CDR3: TGTGCCAGCACTGGGACAGAGAACACCGGGGAGCTGTTTTTT.

The chain joins TRBV28 to TRBJ1-5; 7 bases line up with TRBD1. Trimming at V came to 6 bases and at J to 0 bases, leaving 8 bases not matched to a gene. The CDR3 extends over 16 amino acids. Germline V gene data show CDR1 as MDHEN and CDR2 as SYDVKM. CDR3 amino acids: CASRGQAKGSNQPQHF. CDR3 DNA sequence: TGTGCCAGCAGAGGACAGGCCAAGGGTAGCAATCAGCCCCAGCATTTT.

The chain uses TRBV11-2 and TRBJ2-7; 7 positions agree with TRBD1. The CDR3 runs to 14 residues. V dropped 2 bases and J dropped 5; count of bases not matched to a gene: 6. The germline V gene encodes CDR1 SGHAT and CDR2 FQNNGV. The CDR3 DNA is TGTGCCAGCAGCTTAAGACAGGGTATCGACGAGCAGTACTTC. This sequence encodes CASSLRQGIDEQYF.

This chain joins TRBV18 and TRBJ2-7; 13 bases are a match to TRBD2. Unmatched junction bases numbered 5, after V lost 3 bases and J lost 6 bases. This CDR3 comprises 15 residues. CDR1 and CDR2 from the germline V gene are KGHSH and LQKENI. CDR3 residues: CASSPATSGRSEQYF. As DNA, the CDR3 is TGTGCCAGCTCACCTGCGACTAGCGGGAGGTCCGAGCAGTACTTC.

The chain combines TRBV7-3 with TRBJ2-2; 10 positions agree with TRBD2. Germline V gene data show CDR1 as SGHTA and CDR2 as FQGTGA. This CDR3 is built from 15 residues. Trimming cost V 5 bases and J 1 base; bases outside gene matches: 1. This chain's CDR3 is CASSASGRNTGELFF. The CDR3 nucleotides are TGTGCCAGCAGCGCTAGCGGGAGGAACACCGGGGAGCTGTTTTTT.

The chain carries TRBV19 and TRBJ1-1; D perhaps matches TRBD1 (5 bases). Germline-derived CDR1 and CDR2 are LNHDA and SQIVND (reference sequence). The CDR3 loop spans 14 amino acids. The V gene lost 7 bases and the J gene lost 1 base, with 13 bases spanning the gap. The CDR3 DNA reads as TGTGCCAGTACTCTCAGGGTCGAGAACACTGAAGCTTTCTTT. Its translation: CASTLRVENTEAFF.